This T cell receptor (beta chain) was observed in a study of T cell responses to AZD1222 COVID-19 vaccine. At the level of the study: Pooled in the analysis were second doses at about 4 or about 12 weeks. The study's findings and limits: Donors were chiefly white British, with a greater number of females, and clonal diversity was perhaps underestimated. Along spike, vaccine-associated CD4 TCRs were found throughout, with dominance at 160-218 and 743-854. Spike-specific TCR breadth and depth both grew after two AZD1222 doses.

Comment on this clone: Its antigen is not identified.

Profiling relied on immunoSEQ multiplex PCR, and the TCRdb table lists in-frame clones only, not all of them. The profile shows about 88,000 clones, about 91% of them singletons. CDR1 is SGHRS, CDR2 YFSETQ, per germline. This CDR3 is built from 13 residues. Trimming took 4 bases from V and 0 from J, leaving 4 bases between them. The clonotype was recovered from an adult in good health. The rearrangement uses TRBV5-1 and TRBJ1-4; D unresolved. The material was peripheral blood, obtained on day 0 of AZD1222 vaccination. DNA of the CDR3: TGCGCCAGCAGCGTTGCAACTAATGAAAAACTGTTTTTT. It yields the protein CASSVATNEKLFF.